The following is a T cell receptor beta chain sequence with its context. Germline V gene data show CDR1 as MNHEY and CDR2 as SMNVEV (reference sequence). CDR3 size: 14 residues. Trimming stripped 2 bases from V and 0 bases from J, with 7 bases between. Sequencing was performed with immunoSEQ multiplex PCR; in TCRdb, only in-frame clones are kept and a portion is missing. The repertoire has 45,000 or so clones, about 88% of them found once; the top ten carry 1.2%. This record comes from a study of T cell changes during pregnancy in multiple sclerosis. This sequence originates from a female donor with multiple sclerosis, enrolled in a pregnancy study. This chain connects TRBV27 to TRBJ1-1, with a possible D match to TRBD1 (6 bases). Sequences were derived from CD4+ T cells from peripheral blood mononuclear cells, sampled after pregnancy. CDR3 residues: CASSLHRVNTEAFF. CDR3 nucleotides: TGTGCCAGCAGTTTACACAGGGTGAACACTGAAGCTTTCTTT.